The 28 T cell receptor beta chains in this list originate from one sample, sequenced in a study of blood T cell repertoires in COVID-19. Assay used: immunoSEQ multiplex PCR; TCRdb lists only in-frame clones, some missing. The sample has 280,000 or so clones; 70% to 90% are singletons. Sequenced: peripheral blood. The receptors stem from a man younger than 35 with active or convalescent COVID-19.

The chain employs TRBV15 and TRBJ2-5; no firm D call. V shed 2 bases and J shed 3 bases, with 10 bases lying between them. Germline V CDR1 and CDR2: LNHNV, YYDKDF (reference sequence). This CDR3 is 14 amino acids long. The CDR3 coding sequence is TGTGCCACCAGCAGAAACCCAGTCAAAGAGACCCAGTACTTC. Encoded protein: CATSRNPVKETQYF.

The rearrangement uses TRBV15 and TRBJ2-7, with 10 bases identical to TRBD1. With V trimmed by 1 base and J by 6 bases, 6 bases remained unmatched. The germline gives CDR1 LNHNV, CDR2 YYDKDF (reference sequence). The CDR3 is 15 residues long. This chain's CDR3 is CATSRGDRGEVEQYF. The CDR3 nucleotides are TGTGCCACCAGCAGAGGGGACAGGGGCGAAGTCGAGCAGTACTTC.

In its sample, this clone was seen once. The rearrangement joins TRBV2 to TRBJ1-5, with D unresolved. The CDR3 extends over 13 amino acids. Trimming cost V 6 bases and J 0 bases, with 6 bases left between them. Germline V gene data show CDR1 as SNHLY and CDR2 as FYNNEI. The DNA for the CDR3 is TGTGCCAGCAGGAGTTATAGCAATCAGCCCCAGCATTTT. Translating it yields CASRSYSNQPQHF.

The chain is built from TRBV6-1 and TRBJ2-7; 10 bases match TRBD1. The CDR3 extends over 18 amino acids. The germline V gene has CDR1 MNHNS and CDR2 SASEGT. V lost 2 bases, J lost 0 bases, and 10 bases stayed unmatched. This CDR3 is CASSETGTGAFNSYEQYF. The CDR3 coding sequence is TGTGCCAGCAGTGAAACCGGGACAGGGGCCTTTAACTCCTACGAGCAGTACTTC.

The gene calls are TRBV6-5 and TRBJ1-1, with D uncertain. CDR3 length: 13 residues. Germline loops: CDR1 MNHEY, CDR2 SVGAGI. Trimming pared 11 bases from V and 2 bases from J, leaving 15 bases between. CDR3 sequence: CAGATTHNTEAFF. As DNA, the CDR3 is TGTGCCGGCGCGACGACTCACAACACTGAAGCTTTCTTT.

This chain links TRBV6-5 with TRBJ2-5; a possible D gene is TRBD2 (5 bases). Deletions cut 5 bases from V and 5 bases from J, with 12 bases between. Germline-derived CDR1 and CDR2 are MNHEY and SVGAGI. The CDR3 is made up of 13 amino acids. The CDR3 here is CASSMGDAETQYF. CDR3 nucleotides: TGTGCCAGCAGTATGGGAGATGCGGAGACCCAGTACTTC.

The chain combines TRBV10-1 with TRBJ2-5, with 9 nucleotides matching TRBD1. Trimming took 6 bases from V and 0 from J; bases not matched to a gene: 5. Germline V gives CDR1 WNHNN, CDR2 SYGVQD (reference sequence). The CDR3 runs to 15 residues. CDR3 nucleotide sequence: TGCGCCAGCAGGGACAGGGGCGGGTACCAAGAGACCCAGTACTTC. Protein sequence: CASRDRGGYQETQYF.

The sample holds a few counts of this clone. CDR3: CASSTQFGGPGNTIYF. Written as DNA, the CDR3 is TGTGCCAGCAGCACGCAGTTCGGGGGACCTGGAAACACCATATATTTT. The chain is built from TRBV7-2 and TRBJ1-3; tentative D call: TRBD1 (5 bases). V was pared by 5 bases and J by 2 bases, with 16 bases between. This CDR3 comprises 16 residues. Germline CDR1 is SGHTA and CDR2 is FQGNSA. The variable domain in full, completed from reference TRBV7-2 and TRBJ1-3, reads GAGVSQSPSNKVTEKGKDVELRCDPISGHTALYWYRQSLGQGLEFLIYFQGNSAPDKSGLPSDRFSAERTGGSVSTLTIQRTQQEDSAVYLCASSTQFGGPGNTIYFGEGSWLTVV.

The chain joins TRBV10-3 to TRBJ2-4; 9 nucleotides match TRBD1. Germline V gene data show CDR1 as ENHRY and CDR2 as SYGVKD. This CDR3 contains 16 residues. The V and J ends lost 2 bases and 0 bases, in that order; junction bases with no gene match: 2. In DNA, the CDR3 is TGTGCCATCAGTGAGAGACAGGGGGTAGCCAAAAACATTCAGTACTTC. Amino acids: CAISERQGVAKNIQYF.

This sequence joins TRBV5-4 and TRBJ2-2; 9 bases are a match to TRBD2. Germline CDR1 and CDR2: SGHNT and YYREEE (reference sequence). This CDR3 region has 16 residues. With V trimmed by 0 bases and J by 5 bases, 5 bases remained unmatched. CDR3 loop: CASSLVRLAGTGELFF. For the CDR3, the DNA is TGTGCCAGCAGCTTGGTTCGGCTAGCGGGGACCGGGGAGCTGTTTTTT.

This clone was seen more than once but under ten times. The J gene is TRBJ2-5, the V gene TRBV6-5; D is perhaps TRBD1 (6 bases). Trimming cost V 7 bases and J 4 bases, with 16 bases left between them. The germline V gene has CDR1 MNHEY and CDR2 SVGAGI. The CDR3 consists of 14 residues. The CDR3 nucleotides are TGTGCCAGCACTCTACTACAGGGTAGAGAGACCCAGTACTTC. This sequence encodes CASTLLQGRETQYF.

The chain joins TRBV5-4 to TRBJ1-6; D gene unclear. CDR3 length: 16 amino acids. V was pared by 2 bases and J by 2 bases, with 11 bases between. Per the germline V gene, CDR1 is SGHNT and CDR2 is YYREEE (reference sequence). CDR3 amino acids: CASSFGVAAYNSPLHF. DNA of the CDR3: TGTGCCAGCAGCTTCGGAGTGGCGGCCTATAATTCACCCCTCCACTTT.

The rearrangement uses TRBV10-2 and TRBJ1-1; a possible D gene is TRBD1 (6 bases). With 1 base removed from V and 1 base from J, the gap between germline ends came to 13 bases. The V gene's germline CDR1 is WSHSY and CDR2 SAAADI. The CDR3 length is 16 residues. CDR3 protein: CASSEWSAGANTEAFF. In DNA, the CDR3 is TGCGCCAGCAGTGAGTGGTCGGCAGGGGCGAACACTGAAGCTTTCTTT.

The gene calls are TRBV13 and TRBJ2-5; D is possibly TRBD2 (5 bases). V lost 4 bases and J 5 bases, leaving 17 bases between the germline ends. The length of the CDR3 is 15 residues. The germline V gene has CDR1 PRHDT and CDR2 FYEKMQ (reference sequence). The CDR3 loop is CASSSSAQRAETQYF. CDR3 in DNA: TGTGCCAGCAGCTCGTCCGCACAGAGGGCTGAGACCCAGTACTTC. Based on the CDR3 plus reference TRBV13 and TRBJ2-5, the full variable domain is AAGVIQSPRHLIKEKRETATLKCYPIPRHDTVYWYQQGPGQDPQFLISFYEKMQSDKGSIPDRFSAQQFSDYHSELNMSSLELGDSALYFCASSSSAQRAETQYFGPGTRLLVL.

This chain connects TRBV5-1 to TRBJ1-4, with 8 bases fitting TRBD1. Per the germline V gene, CDR1 is SGHRS and CDR2 is YFSETQ. This CDR3 spans 15 amino acids. V lost 4 bases and J lost 5; bases outside the gene matches: 7. CDR3 residues: CASSIGTGVNEKLFF. The CDR3, as DNA: TGCGCCAGCAGCATAGGGACAGGAGTAAATGAAAAACTGTTTTTT.

This clone was recorded only once. The same CDR3 also results from other DNA sequences found in this sample. The rearrangement links TRBV9 to TRBJ2-7, with TRBD1 identical over 9 bases. In germline, CDR1 is SGDLS, CDR2 YYNGEE. The CDR3 consists of 14 residues. Trimming took 4 bases from V and 3 from J; bases not matched to a gene: 5. Here the CDR3 reads CASSPPDRGYEQYF. In nucleotides, the CDR3 is TGTGCCAGCAGCCCCCCGGACAGGGGCTACGAGCAGTACTTC.

The chain uses TRBV9 and TRBJ1-4; D is perhaps TRBD1 (5 bases). This CDR3 contains 14 residues. The ends were cut back, 4 bases at V and 7 bases at J, with 14 bases in the middle. CDR1 is SGDLS and CDR2 is YYNGEE in the germline V gene. The CDR3 nucleotides are TGTGCCAGCAGCCGGACACCGGAGGGTGAAAAACTGTTTTTT. It encodes CASSRTPEGEKLFF.

The chain recombines TRBV6-4 with TRBJ1-6; D unclear. The V end lost 3 bases, the J end lost 4 bases, and 4 bases lay between the germline ends. This CDR3 has 13 residues. Germline V lookup: CDR1 MRHNA, CDR2 SNTAGT. CDR3: CASSEQYNSPLHF. CDR3 DNA: TGTGCCAGCAGTGAACAGTATAATTCACCCCTCCACTTT.

The chain has TRBV11-3 and TRBJ2-1; D is undetermined. The germline V and J ends were trimmed by 1 base and 5 bases, with 12 bases remaining between them. This CDR3 has 15 amino acids. Germline CDR1 and CDR2: SGHNT and YENEEA. The CDR3, as DNA: TGTGCCAGCAGCTTAGCCTTCGGTCCTAACAATGAGCAGTTCTTC. This translates into CASSLAFGPNNEQFF. Using reference TRBV11-3 and TRBJ2-1 for the parts outside the CDR3, the full variable domain is EAGVVQSPRYKIIEKKQPVAFWCNPISGHNTLYWYLQNLGQGPELLIRYENEEAVDDSQLPKDRFSAERLKGVDSTLKIQPAELGDSAVYLCASSLAFGPNNEQFFGPGTRLTVL.

This sequence joins TRBV15 and TRBJ2-5, with D perhaps matching TRBD1 (6 bases). Germline CDR1 and CDR2: LNHNV and YYDKDF (reference sequence). V lost 1 base to trimming and J lost 2 bases, with 20 bases between them. The CDR3 extends over 18 amino acids. The chain's CDR3 is CATSRAVPGLRGQETQYF. The DNA of the CDR3 is TGTGCCACCAGCAGAGCCGTTCCGGGTTTGAGGGGGCAAGAGACCCAGTACTTC.

This sequence joins TRBV18 and TRBJ2-1; TRBD2 matches 8 bases. Germline V gene data show CDR1 as KGHSH and CDR2 as LQKENI. The CDR3 spans 13 residues. Trimming removed 1 base from V and 10 bases from J; junction bases left unmatched: 3. The CDR3 protein is CASSPRTGGEQFF. The CDR3 nucleotides read TGTGCCAGCTCACCACGGACGGGAGGGGAGCAGTTCTTC.

The chain links TRBV24-1 to TRBJ2-3, with D perhaps matching TRBD1 (6 bases). CDR1 and CDR2 from the germline V gene are KGHDR and SFDVKD. The length of the CDR3 is 15 residues. With 2 bases removed from V and 4 bases from J, the gap between germline ends came to 12 bases. Here the CDR3 DNA reads TGTGCCACCAGTGATTATCCCAGGGGCCCAGATACGCAGTATTTT. This gives the protein CATSDYPRGPDTQYF.

The rearrangement uses TRBV5-5 and TRBJ1-5; 9 bases line up with TRBD1. The germline gives CDR1 SGHKS, CDR2 YYEKEE (reference sequence). The V gene end was trimmed by 2 bases and the J gene end by 3 bases; junction bases not matched to a gene: 3. The CDR3 sequence is 15 residues long. The CDR3 sequence: CASSLWDRANQPQHF. CDR3 bases: TGTGCCAGCAGCTTATGGGACAGGGCCAATCAGCCCCAGCATTTT.

V gene TRBV15 combines with J gene TRBJ1-2, with D hard to call. The CDR3 sequence is 14 residues long. The V gene lost 0 bases and the J gene lost 2 bases, with 7 bases spanning the gap. Per the germline V gene, CDR1 is LNHNV and CDR2 is YYDKDF (reference sequence). This chain's CDR3 is CATSREAGNYGYTF. The CDR3 DNA follows: TGTGCCACCAGCAGAGAGGCGGGGAACTATGGCTACACCTTC.

J is TRBJ2-2 and V is TRBV9; TRBD1 matches 8 bases. The V gene end was trimmed by 6 bases and the J gene end by 1 base; junction bases not matched to a gene: 5. The CDR3 is 15 amino acids. The germline CDR1 and CDR2 sequences are SGDLS and YYNGEE. CDR3 DNA sequence: TGTGCCAGCACATCGGGACAGGTGAACACCGGGGAGCTGTTTTTT. Protein product: CASTSGQVNTGELFF.

This clone was observed a few times. This chain links TRBV5-1 with TRBJ2-7, with D possibly matching TRBD1 (6 bases). This CDR3 is 14 amino acids long. Germline V gene data show CDR1 as SGHRS and CDR2 as YFSETQ. V was pared by 4 bases and J by 0 bases, with 11 bases between. In DNA, the CDR3 is TGCGCCAGCAGCCTCGGACAGTTCTCCTACGAGCAGTACTTC. This translates into CASSLGQFSYEQYF.

The V gene is TRBV19, the J gene TRBJ2-1, with D perhaps matching TRBD1 (5 bases). The germline V gene has CDR1 LNHDA and CDR2 SQIVND (reference sequence). The V end lost 7 bases, the J end lost 8 bases, and 21 bases lay between the germline ends. The CDR3 extends over 15 amino acids. The CDR3 loop reads CASTMTATYRDEQFF. The CDR3 DNA reads as TGTGCCAGTACTATGACAGCCACCTATAGGGATGAGCAGTTCTTC.

This chain uses TRBV5-1 with TRBJ2-5; 9 bases align to TRBD1. Germline CDR1 and CDR2: SGHRS and YFSETQ. The CDR3 has 15 residues. Germline trimming cut 7 bases from V and 4 bases from J; bases unmatched to any gene: 11. CDR3 protein: CASGPGQGTTETQYF. CDR3 nucleotides: TGCGCCAGCGGCCCAGGACAGGGGACGACAGAGACCCAGTACTTC.